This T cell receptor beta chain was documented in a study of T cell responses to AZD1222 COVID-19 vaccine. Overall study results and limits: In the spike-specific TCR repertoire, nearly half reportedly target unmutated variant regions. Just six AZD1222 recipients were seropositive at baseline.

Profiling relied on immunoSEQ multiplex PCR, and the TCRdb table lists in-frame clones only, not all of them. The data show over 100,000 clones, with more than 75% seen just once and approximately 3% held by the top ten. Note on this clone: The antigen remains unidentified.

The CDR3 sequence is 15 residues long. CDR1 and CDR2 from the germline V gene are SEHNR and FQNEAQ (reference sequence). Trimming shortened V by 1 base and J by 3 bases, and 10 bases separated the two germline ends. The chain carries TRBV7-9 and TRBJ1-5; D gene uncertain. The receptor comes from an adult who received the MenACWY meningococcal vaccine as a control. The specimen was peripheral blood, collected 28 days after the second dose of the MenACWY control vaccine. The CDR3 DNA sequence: TGTGCCAGCAGCTTAGGGGCAGGAAACAATCAGCCCCAGCATTTT. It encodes CASSLGAGNNQPQHF.